This T cell receptor (beta chain) is drawn from a study of CD8 T cells in Susac syndrome. Overall study findings and caveats: TCR sequencing and HLA analysis covered a relatively small number of individuals.

A note on this clonotype: As yet, its antigen is unknown.

Random hexamers primed reverse transcription of about 0.5 to 1 ug RNA. Across 54 Vbeta and 13 Jbeta, TCR beta CDR3 was amplified with immunoSEQ multiplex PCR. MiXCR, run by TCRdb on the immunoSEQ multiplex PCR reads, gives a single entry per CDR3 protein. The table includes 150,000 to 200,000 distinct CDR3 sequences, around 94% detected once. Germline V gene data show CDR1 as SGHDT and CDR2 as YYEEEE. The CDR3 is made up of 11 amino acids. Trimming pared 4 bases from V and 7 bases from J, leaving 7 bases between. Sequencing was done on a sample of CD4+ T cells from PBMCs. This receptor was obtained from a human donor in good health. V gene TRBV5-6 combines with J gene TRBJ2-3, with D unclear. As DNA, the CDR3 is TGTGCCAGCAGCACCCGTAATACGCAGTATTTT. Encoded protein: CASSTRNTQYF. The variable domain in full, completed from reference TRBV5-6 and TRBJ2-3, reads DAGVTQSPTHLIKTRGQQVTLRCSPKSGHDTVSWYQQALGQGPQFIFQYYEEEERQRGNFPDRFSGHQFPNYSSELNVNALLLGDSALYLCASSTRNTQYFGPGTRLTVL.